What follows are 8 T cell receptor beta chains derived from one specimen sequenced in a study of prognosis after radiotherapy for stage I lung cancer. By two-round multiplex PCR, the TCR beta CDR3 was amplified from genomic DNA. Round one of PCR was performed, and it used primers specific to each TRBV and TRBJ gene. TCRdb re-called the multiplex PCR reads through MiXCR, storing one row per CDR3 protein. The sample lists over 12,000 distinct CDR3 sequences; 56% were seen once. Sequenced here: PBMCs, sampled before or after stereotactic body radiation therapy (not recorded which). The receptors come from a donor aged 50 or older with non-small cell lung cancer.

This clonotype is labeled as medium-sized. The chain joins TRBV5-6 to TRBJ1-2, with 7 bases that match TRBD1. This CDR3 spans 14 amino acids. Germline CDR1 and CDR2: SGHDT and YYEEEE. V shed 3 bases, J shed 4 bases, and the junction held 6 bases outside the gene matches. For the CDR3, the DNA is TGTGCCAGCAGCTATGGTCAGGGGGGCTATGGCTACACCTTC. It codes for CASSYGQGGYGYTF. Full variable domain (outside the CDR3, taken from reference TRBV5-6 and TRBJ1-2): DAGVTQSPTHLIKTRGQQVTLRCSPKSGHDTVSWYQQALGQGPQFIFQYYEEEERQRGNFPDRFSGHQFPNYSSELNVNALLLGDSALYLCASSYGQGGYGYTFGSGTRLTVV.

A remark on this clonotype: This likely stems from a read error, as it lies one base from a far larger clone. The CDR3 carries no conserved terminal phenylalanine or tryptophan, so it likely arises from a read error. The J gene is TRBJ2-7, the V gene TRBV27; the D gene is possibly TRBD1 (5 bases). Near its end, the DNA agrees better with TRBJ2-1, so the J call may be wrong. Germline V lookup: CDR1 MNHEY, CDR2 SMNVEV (reference sequence). The CDR3 contains 13 residues. CDR3 residues: CASSFRTPNEQFL. Written as DNA, the CDR3 is TGTGCCAGCAGTTTTCGGACACCCAATGAGCAGTTCCTC.

This chain links TRBV6-4 with TRBJ2-3, with 8 bases identical to TRBD1. The CDR3 consists of 14 residues. Losses at the gene ends were 5 bases for V and 4 bases for J; bases not matched to a gene: 5. Per the germline V gene, CDR1 is MRHNA and CDR2 is SNTAGT. CDR3 in amino acids: CASSHVQGADTQYF. The CDR3, as DNA: TGTGCCAGCAGTCACGTACAGGGGGCAGATACGCAGTATTTT.

The chain employs TRBV7-2 and TRBJ2-2; 11 bases agree with TRBD1. The germline V gene has CDR1 SGHTA and CDR2 FQGNSA. Germline trimming cut 5 bases from V and 7 bases from J; bases unmatched to any gene: 21. This CDR3 has 20 residues. CDR3: CASSPPGQGARGGRGGELFF. In nucleotides, the CDR3 is TGTGCCAGCAGCCCACCCGGACAGGGGGCGCGGGGGGGGCGAGGCGGGGAGCTGTTTTTT.

This clonotype occurred a few times. J is TRBJ2-5 and V is TRBV9, with 11 bases aligning to TRBD2. Trimming took 2 bases from V and 10 from J; bases not matched to a gene: 7. This CDR3 is 14 amino acids long. CDR1 SGDLS and CDR2 YYNGEE come from the germline V gene. CDR3 residues: CASSVTTTSGIQYF. In DNA, the CDR3 is TGTGCCAGCAGCGTTACAACGACTAGCGGGATCCAGTACTTC.

This clonotype has a single count. The chain combines TRBV27 with TRBJ2-6; D is possibly TRBD1 (5 bases). The CDR3 is 17 amino acids. Trimming left V 8 bases short and J 3 bases short, with 20 bases between. CDR1 is MNHEY and CDR2 is SMNVEV in the germline V gene (reference sequence). The CDR3 nucleotides read TGTGCCAGCGGGGTACGGGCAGGGTTCTTTGGGGCCAACGTCCTGACTTTC. Translated: CASGVRAGFFGANVLTF.

The rearrangement joins TRBV6-5 to TRBJ2-7; 9 bases match TRBD2. Trimming took 2 bases from V and 6 from J; bases not matched to a gene: 11. The CDR3 runs to 16 residues. Germline values: CDR1 MNHEY, CDR2 SVGAGI. CDR3 sequence reads: CASSYGQRGALSEQYF. The CDR3 nucleotides read TGTGCCAGCAGTTACGGCCAGCGGGGGGCACTCAGCGAGCAGTACTTC.

The V gene is TRBV11-3, the J gene TRBJ1-1; D call uncertain. Germline V gene data show CDR1 as SGHNT and CDR2 as YENEEA. CDR3 length equals 13 residues. V was cut by 2 bases and J by 4 bases, with 8 bases left in between. CDR3 protein: CASSLMRGTEAFF. The CDR3 coding sequence is TGTGCCAGCAGCTTAATGCGGGGCACTGAAGCTTTCTTT.